This T cell receptor (beta chain) was identified during a study of T-cell memory formation after mild COVID-19. Findings and limits, study-wide: Contracting CD8+ clones were enriched in EMRA, CD4+ mainly in CM and EM.

The V and J ends lost 6 bases and 4 bases, in that order; junction bases with no gene match: 6. This CDR3 has 14 amino acids. This clonotype appeared many times. Its antigen is still unknown. It was 5'RACE with constant-segment primers that produced the TCR alpha and TCR beta cDNA libraries, which carried sample barcodes and UMIs. TCRdb reanalysed the 5' RACE reads using MiXCR and keeps one entry per CDR3 protein. The sample holds over 150,000 distinct CDR3 sequences, 10% to 15% seen once. The J gene is TRBJ1-2, the V gene TRBV12-3 or TRBV12-4; 9 bases are shared with TRBD1. The material sequenced was PBMCs or a T cell subset sorted from them (not recorded which). This clonotype originated in a man in his late teens or twenties who had mild COVID-19 (a few samples of this study predate the infection). Cell type and time point are not known. The CDR3 region has the DNA TGTGCCAGCAGCCCGGACAGGGGAAGCTATGGCTACACCTTC. This sequence encodes CASSPDRGSYGYTF.